One sample yielded the 28 T cell receptor beta chains listed below, sequenced in a study of CXCR3-negative and CXCR3-positive naive CD8 T cells. cDNA libraries for TRB were generated by 5' RACE incorporating UMI labels. TCRdb re-called the 5' RACE reads; every CDR3 protein appears as one record, without DNA. Its table lists around 50,000 distinct CDR3 sequences. Sequenced: memory CD8+ T cells from blood. These receptors were taken from a human donor in good health. Some clones in this sample may be carry-over from other donors' samples.

CDR3 sequence: CASSPGTAYGYTF. The V and J genes are TRBV9 and TRBJ1-2; the TCRdb D gene call, TRBD1, has no DNA to confirm it. The CDR3 totals 13 residues. CDR1 and CDR2 (germline): SGDLS, YYNGEE.

This chain uses TRBV7-3 with TRBJ1-1; TCRdb calls TRBD1, which cannot be checked without DNA. The CDR3 extends over 14 amino acids. From germline, CDR1 is SGHTA and CDR2 FQGTGA. The CDR3 sequence: CASSLSGTNTEAFF.

This chain links TRBV29-1 with TRBJ2-7; TCRdb's D call of TRBD1 is untestable without DNA. This CDR3 is built from 11 residues. Germline CDR1 is SQVTM and CDR2 is ANQGSEA. The chain's CDR3 is CSVGDSYEQYF.

The chain has TRBV20-1 and TRBJ2-7; with no DNA, the TCRdb D assignment of TRBD2 cannot be verified. Germline values: CDR1 DFQATT, CDR2 SNEGSKA (reference sequence). This CDR3 is built from 15 residues. CDR3 amino acids: CSARDLRDWLYEQYF.

V gene TRBV29-1 combines with J gene TRBJ2-5; TCRdb's assignment of TRBD2 cannot be checked, as there is no DNA. Germline V gene data show CDR1 as SQVTM and CDR2 as ANQGSEA. CDR3 length: 15 amino acids. This CDR3 reads CSVEEKGWGPETQYF.

This chain joins TRBV29-1 and TRBJ2-7; the TRBD1 assignment by TCRdb is unverifiable without DNA. The germline CDR1 and CDR2 sequences are SQVTM and ANQGSEA. CDR3 length: 13 residues. CDR3 region: CSVVGQSIYEQYF.

The rearrangement joins TRBV29-1 to TRBJ2-2; lacking DNA, the TRBD1 call made by TCRdb goes unchecked. Germline CDR1 SQVTM, CDR2 ANQGSEA. This CDR3 contains 14 residues. This chain's CDR3 is CSVEDDRNTGELFF.

The CDR3 spells CASSYVGGDTEAFF. The chain has TRBV6-2 or TRBV6-3 and TRBJ1-1. The CDR3 runs to 14 residues. Germline loops: CDR1 MNHEY, CDR2 SVGEGT.

This rearrangement joins TRBV14 to TRBJ1-2. The length of the CDR3 is 12 residues. Germline V lookup: CDR1 SGHDN, CDR2 FVKESK. The CDR3 region is CASSQGSSGYTF.

The chain links TRBV6-4 to TRBJ2-3; TCRdb indicates TRBD2, and absent DNA this call remains unverified. CDR3 length equals 15 residues. The germline gives CDR1 MRHNA, CDR2 SNTAGT. The CDR3 protein is CASSEKGRATDTQYF.

The J gene is TRBJ1-1, the V gene TRBV6-6; the TCRdb call, TRBD1, lacks DNA for checking. The CDR3 has 20 amino acids. The germline gives CDR1 MNHNY, CDR2 SVGAGI (reference sequence). CDR3 region: CASSPGTGGPLIGQNTEAFF.

The chain carries TRBV7-8 and TRBJ2-7; without DNA, the TCRdb call of TRBD2 cannot be checked. This CDR3 comprises 16 residues. Germline loops: CDR1 SGHVS, CDR2 FQNEAQ. This CDR3 reads CASSLTLAGGPYEQYF.

This rearrangement joins TRBV6-6 to TRBJ1-5; without DNA, the TCRdb call of TRBD1 cannot be checked. The CDR3 extends over 15 amino acids. Germline CDR1 is MNHNY and CDR2 is SVGAGI (reference sequence). The CDR3 protein is CASTYGQGRNQPQHF.

This chain joins TRBV5-5 and TRBJ2-3. The CDR3 extends over 13 amino acids. In germline, CDR1 is SGHKS, CDR2 YYEKEE (reference sequence). The CDR3 here is CASSWGSTDTQYF.

The CDR3: CASSTHPETGEFGEQFF. The chain recombines TRBV5-1 with TRBJ2-1; TCRdb's D call of TRBD1 is untestable without DNA. This CDR3 is built from 17 residues. From germline, CDR1 is SGHRS and CDR2 YFSETQ.

The CDR3 sequence is CASSPRTDYTEAFF. The chain carries TRBV7-2 and TRBJ1-1; the TCRdb call, TRBD1, lacks DNA for checking. The CDR3 has 14 amino acids. CDR1 is SGHTA and CDR2 is FQGNSA in the germline V gene.

V usage is TRBV15 and J usage is TRBJ2-1; TCRdb names TRBD1, which stays unverified in the absence of DNA. There are 15 residues in the CDR3. From germline, CDR1 is LNHNV and CDR2 YYDKDF (reference sequence). The CDR3 region is CATSREGAWWNEQFF.

The chain has TRBV24-1 and TRBJ2-7. This CDR3 contains 14 residues. Germline CDR1 KGHDR, CDR2 SFDVKD. CDR3 sequence: CATSDMASSYEQYF.

The chain recombines TRBV5-5 with TRBJ2-7. This CDR3 contains 12 residues. Germline-derived CDR1 and CDR2 are SGHKS and YYEKEE (reference sequence). The CDR3 spells CASTTSSYEQYF.

This rearrangement joins TRBV28 to TRBJ1-5; TCRdb designates TRBD1, a call that cannot be tested without DNA. Germline CDR1 and CDR2: MDHEN and SYDVKM. The CDR3 consists of 14 residues. The CDR3 sequence: CASSPRTGGQPQHF. Complete variable domain (other parts from reference TRBV28 and TRBJ1-5): DVKVTQSSRYLVKRTGEKVFLECVQDMDHENMFWYRQDPGLGLRLIYFSYDVKMKEKGDIPEGYSVSREKKERFSLILESASTNQTSMYLCASSPRTGGQPQHFGDGTRLSIL.

The V gene is TRBV20-1, the J gene TRBJ1-6; the TCRdb D gene call, TRBD1, has no DNA to confirm it. This CDR3 is built from 15 residues. Looked up from germline, CDR1 is DFQATT and CDR2 is SNEGSKA (reference sequence). CDR3 protein: CSAVTRDSYNSPLHF.

The gene calls are TRBV7-6 and TRBJ1-2. The CDR3 spans 15 residues. Germline V lookup: CDR1 SGHVS, CDR2 FNYEAQ. CDR3 loop: CASSLVGGLDYGYTF.

This chain uses TRBV7-3 with TRBJ2-7; TCRdb gives TRBD1 as the D gene, but with no DNA this cannot be confirmed. Looked up from germline, CDR1 is SGHTA and CDR2 is FQGTGA. CDR3 length: 16 residues. The CDR3 loop is CASSLAGSGNPYEQYF.

The chain is built from TRBV7-8 and TRBJ2-7. CDR3 length: 14 amino acids. Germline V CDR1 and CDR2: SGHVS, FQNEAQ. CDR3 residues: CASSLSRLGYEQYF.

The CDR3: CASSSGTGYEQYF. V usage is TRBV7-6 and J usage is TRBJ2-7; TCRdb selects TRBD1, and the lack of DNA leaves this call unchecked. This CDR3 region has 13 residues. Germline V lookup: CDR1 SGHVS, CDR2 FNYEAQ. The full variable domain, in which reference TRBV7-6 and TRBJ2-7 provide the parts outside the CDR3, is GAGVSQSPRYKVTKRGQDVALRCDPISGHVSLYWYRQALGQGPEFLTYFNYEAQQDKSGLPNDRFSAERPEGSISTLTIQRTEQRDSAMYRCASSSGTGYEQYFGPGTRLTVT.

The V and J genes are TRBV20-1 and TRBJ2-7; the D call of TRBD2 rests on TCRdb alone, since no DNA is present to check it. Germline CDR1 DFQATT, CDR2 SNEGSKA (reference sequence). The CDR3 spans 15 residues. CDR3 region: CSAQEYRDRAYEQYF.

The V and J genes are TRBV7-6 and TRBJ2-5; TCRdb calls TRBD1, which cannot be checked without DNA. Per the germline V gene, CDR1 is SGHVS and CDR2 is FNYEAQ. The CDR3 extends over 13 amino acids. The CDR3 loop is CASSWDPEGTQYF.

This chain connects TRBV7-9 to TRBJ1-2; the D call from TCRdb, TRBD1, cannot be confirmed without DNA. CDR1 and CDR2 (germline): SEHNR, FQNEAQ (reference sequence). This CDR3 is built from 15 residues. This CDR3 reads CASSLLEGGNDGYTF.